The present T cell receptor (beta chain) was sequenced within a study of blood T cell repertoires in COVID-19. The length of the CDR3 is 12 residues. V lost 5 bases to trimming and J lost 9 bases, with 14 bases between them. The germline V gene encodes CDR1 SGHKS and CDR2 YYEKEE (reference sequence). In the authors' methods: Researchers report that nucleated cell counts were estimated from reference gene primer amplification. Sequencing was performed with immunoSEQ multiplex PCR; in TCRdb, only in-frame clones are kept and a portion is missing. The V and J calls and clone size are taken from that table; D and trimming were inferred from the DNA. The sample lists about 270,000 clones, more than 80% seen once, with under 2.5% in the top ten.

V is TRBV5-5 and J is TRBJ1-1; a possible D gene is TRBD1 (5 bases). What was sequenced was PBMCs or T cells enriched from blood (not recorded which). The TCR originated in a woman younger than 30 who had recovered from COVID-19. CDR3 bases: TGTGCCAGCAGTAAATGGGGGGGACAAGCTTTCTTT. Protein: CASSKWGGQAFF. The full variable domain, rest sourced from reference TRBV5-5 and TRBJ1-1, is DAGVTQSPTHLIKTRGQQVTLRCSPISGHKSVSWYQQVLGQGPQFIFQYYEKEERGRGNFPDRFSARQFPNYSSELNVNALLLGDSALYLCASSKWGGQAFFGQGTRLTVV.